Shown below are 14 T cell receptor beta chains from a single sample sequenced in a study of OX40 agonist ivuxolimab in advanced cancers. TCRdb keeps only in-frame clones here, not all; method: immunoSEQ multiplex PCR. The table has roughly 110,000 clones, approximately 89% seen once; the top ten hold 1.2%. The material sequenced was CD4+ or CD8+ T cells sorted from blood, taken in a trial of the OX40 agonist ivuxolimab. All receptors come from an adult with an advanced solid tumor such as melanoma, head and neck, liver or kidney cancer.

This sequence joins TRBV2 and TRBJ2-1, with D tentatively TRBD2 (5 bases). CDR1 and CDR2 from the germline V gene are SNHLY and FYNNEI. Trimming left V 7 bases short and J 5 bases short, with 15 bases between. This CDR3 is built from 14 residues. CDR3 nucleotide sequence: TGTGCCAGCATCCTCTCCGGACTTCACAATGAGCAGTTCTTC. This translates into CASILSGLHNEQFF.

The chain couples TRBV27 to TRBJ1-5; D unclear. The V and J ends lost 2 bases and 0 bases respectively, with 11 bases between them. The CDR3 contains 16 residues. Germline CDR1 and CDR2: MNHEY and SMNVEV (reference sequence). CDR3 amino acids: CASSLSGVLSNQPQHF. DNA of the CDR3: TGTGCCAGCAGTTTAAGCGGAGTCCTTAGCAATCAGCCCCAGCATTTT.

The rearrangement links TRBV6-5 to TRBJ2-5; either TRBD1 or TRBD2 may fit D (5 bases each). CDR3 length: 13 amino acids. V lost 2 bases, J lost 6 bases, and 10 bases lay in between. Germline CDR1 MNHEY, CDR2 SVGAGI. The CDR3 spells CASSYGGGKTQYF. Here the CDR3 DNA reads TGTGCCAGCAGTTACGGGGGTGGTAAGACCCAGTACTTC.

The chain carries TRBV18 and TRBJ2-2; 8 bases are a match to TRBD2. V lost 2 bases and J lost 1; bases outside the gene matches: 3. Germline CDR1 reads KGHSH; CDR2 reads LQKENI. This CDR3 region has 16 residues. This chain's CDR3 is CASSPVLAGNTGELFF. The CDR3 DNA follows: TGTGCCAGCTCACCAGTCCTAGCGGGGAACACCGGGGAGCTGTTTTTT.

The rearrangement uses TRBV2 and TRBJ1-6, with D hard to call. V lost 4 bases and J 0 bases, leaving 7 bases between the germline ends. This CDR3 region has 15 residues. Looked up from germline, CDR1 is SNHLY and CDR2 is FYNNEI. CDR3 nucleotide sequence: TGTGCCAGCAGTGGAGAGAGCTCCTATAATTCACCCCTCCACTTT. It is translated as CASSGESSYNSPLHF.

J is TRBJ2-4 and V is TRBV7-2; a weak D match, TRBD1 (6 bases). The V gene's germline CDR1 is SGHTA and CDR2 FQGNSA. Trimming pared 1 base from V and 0 bases from J, leaving 19 bases between. The CDR3 is made up of 19 amino acids. The CDR3 region has the DNA TGTGCCAGCAGCTTAGAATCTGGACAGACGAAAATAGCCAAAAACATTCAGTACTTC. Its translation: CASSLESGQTKIAKNIQYF.

The V gene is TRBV5-1, the J gene TRBJ2-7; 10 bases are a match to TRBD2. Germline CDR1 reads SGHRS; CDR2 reads YFSETQ. This CDR3 spans 15 amino acids. The trim removed 4 bases at V and 7 bases at J, leaving 11 bases unmatched. The CDR3: CASSPMLAGAWEQYF. The CDR3 DNA reads as TGCGCCAGCAGCCCAATGCTAGCGGGAGCTTGGGAGCAGTACTTC.

The rearrangement uses TRBV29-1 and TRBJ2-5; 7 nucleotides align to TRBD2. Trimming took 5 bases from V and 4 from J; bases not matched to a gene: 4. Per germline, CDR1 SQVTM and CDR2 ANQGSEA. The CDR3 has 12 amino acids. The CDR3 here is CSVRTSGETQYF. The CDR3, as DNA: TGCAGCGTTCGGACTAGTGGAGAGACCCAGTACTTC.

This sequence joins TRBV9 and TRBJ2-1; tentative D call: TRBD2 (5 bases). Germline loops: CDR1 SGDLS, CDR2 YYNGEE. V was shortened by 0 bases and J by 4 bases, with 11 bases between the two germline ends. This CDR3 comprises 15 residues. The CDR3 sequence is CASSVDIATYNEQFF. CDR3 DNA: TGTGCCAGCAGCGTAGACATAGCGACTTACAATGAGCAGTTCTTC.

This clone was counted only a few times. The chain has TRBV7-3 and TRBJ2-2; no reliable D call. Trimming removed 1 base at V and 0 bases at J, with 9 bases between. The CDR3 contains 16 residues. The germline gives CDR1 SGHTA, CDR2 FQGTGA. The chain's CDR3 is CASSLRTAANTGELFF. The CDR3 DNA reads TGTGCCAGCAGCTTAAGGACGGCCGCGAACACCGGGGAGCTGTTTTTT.

The chain recombines TRBV28 with TRBJ2-7; D may be TRBD1 (6 bases). Looked up from germline, CDR1 is MDHEN and CDR2 is SYDVKM. The ends were cut back, 10 bases at V and 0 bases at J, with 13 bases in the middle. The length of the CDR3 is 13 residues. CDR3 region: CANSGASSYEQYF. CDR3 nucleotide sequence: TGTGCCAACTCAGGGGCCAGCTCCTACGAGCAGTACTTC.

This clone was recorded once. This rearrangement joins TRBV7-2 to TRBJ1-4; no definite D call. The CDR3 is 15 amino acids. V dropped 0 bases and J dropped 7 bases, with 12 bases sitting between them. The germline gives CDR1 SGHTA, CDR2 FQGNSA. The CDR3 region is CASSLATARGEKLFF. The DNA for the CDR3 is TGTGCCAGCAGCTTAGCAACAGCCCGGGGTGAAAAACTGTTTTTT. Combining the CDR3 with reference TRBV7-2 and TRBJ1-4 gives the whole variable domain GAGVSQSPSNKVTEKGKDVELRCDPISGHTALYWYRQSLGQGLEFLIYFQGNSAPDKSGLPSDRFSAERTGGSVSTLTIQRTQQEDSAVYLCASSLATARGEKLFFGSGTQLSVL.

In the case of this clone: An end of the junction does not agree with germline; a read error may underlie this. V usage is TRBV11-2 and J usage is TRBJ2-7, with TRBD1 identical over 7 bases. Germline V gene data show CDR1 as SGHAT and CDR2 as FQNNGV. The CDR3 is made up of 11 amino acids. The DNA of the CDR3 is TGTGCCAGCAGCCAATCGACAGGGCGAGGCTTC. Translated, it gives CASSQSTGRGF.

The genes are TRBV19 and TRBJ1-1; D may be TRBD1 (6 bases). This CDR3 has 17 amino acids. From germline, CDR1 is LNHDA and CDR2 SQIVND (reference sequence). V was pared by 5 bases and J by 0 bases, with 19 bases between. DNA for the CDR3: TGTGCCAGTAGTTTGGGCTGGGGGCAATTTCTGAACACTGAAGCTTTCTTT. Protein sequence: CASSLGWGQFLNTEAFF. Full variable domain (outside the CDR3, taken from reference TRBV19 and TRBJ1-1): DGGITQSPKYLFRKEGQNVTLSCEQNLNHDAMYWYRQDPGQGLRLIYYSQIVNDFQKGDIAEGYSVSREKKESFPLTVTSAQKNPTAFYLCASSLGWGQFLNTEAFFGQGTRLTVV.